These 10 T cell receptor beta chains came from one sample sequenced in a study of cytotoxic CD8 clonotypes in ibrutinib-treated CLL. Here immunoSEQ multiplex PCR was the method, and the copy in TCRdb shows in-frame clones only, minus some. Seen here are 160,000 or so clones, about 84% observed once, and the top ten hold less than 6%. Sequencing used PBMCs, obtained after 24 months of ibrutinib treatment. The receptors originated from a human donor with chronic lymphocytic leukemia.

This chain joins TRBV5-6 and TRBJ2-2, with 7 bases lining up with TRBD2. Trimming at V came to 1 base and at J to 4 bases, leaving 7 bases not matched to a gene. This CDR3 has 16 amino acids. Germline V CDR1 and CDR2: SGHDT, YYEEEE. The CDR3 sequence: CASSLLGTTSTGELFF. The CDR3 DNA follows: TGTGCCAGCAGCTTGCTCGGGACTACCAGCACCGGGGAGCTGTTTTTT.

This CDR3 reads CASSRGDSWNTEAFF. The CDR3 nucleotides read TGTGCCAGTAGCAGAGGTGACAGTTGGAACACTGAAGCTTTCTTT. The V call is TRBV19, the J call TRBJ1-1; TRBD1 might be the D (5 bases). CDR1 is LNHDA and CDR2 is SQIVND in the germline V gene (reference sequence). The V end lost 6 bases, the J end lost 1 base, and 15 bases lay between the germline ends. The CDR3 runs to 15 residues.

The CDR3 reads CASSSGLAEPRYEQYF. CDR3 nucleotide sequence: TGTGCCAGCAGTAGTGGACTAGCGGAGCCCCGATACGAGCAGTACTTC. This chain uses TRBV7-9 with TRBJ2-7, with 10 bases fitting TRBD2. The CDR3 sequence is 16 residues long. CDR1 SEHNR and CDR2 FQNEAQ come from the germline V gene (reference sequence). The junction had 12 bases not matched to a gene; V was cut back by 6 bases and J by 4 bases.

The CDR3 coding sequence is TGTGCCAGCAGCCAAGACTGGCGTGGCTACACCTTC. Protein: CASSQDWRGYTF. The chain couples TRBV14 to TRBJ1-2; D unresolved. The CDR3 covers 12 residues. Trimming took 0 bases from V and 7 from J, leaving 6 bases between them. Germline CDR1 SGHDN, CDR2 FVKESK.

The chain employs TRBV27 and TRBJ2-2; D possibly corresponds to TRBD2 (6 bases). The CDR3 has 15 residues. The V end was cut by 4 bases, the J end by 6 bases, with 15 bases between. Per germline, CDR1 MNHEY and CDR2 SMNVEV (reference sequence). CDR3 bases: TGTGCCAGCAGTTCTCAAGTGGAGCGGGCCGGGGAGCTGTTTTTT. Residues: CASSSQVERAGELFF.

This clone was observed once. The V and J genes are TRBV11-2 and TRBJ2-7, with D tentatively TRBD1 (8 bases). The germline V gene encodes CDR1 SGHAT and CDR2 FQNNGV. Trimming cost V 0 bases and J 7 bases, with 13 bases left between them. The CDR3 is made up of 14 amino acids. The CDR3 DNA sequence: TGTGCCAGCAGCTTAGATTACAGGGGGGGTGAGCAGTACTTC. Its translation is CASSLDYRGGEQYF.

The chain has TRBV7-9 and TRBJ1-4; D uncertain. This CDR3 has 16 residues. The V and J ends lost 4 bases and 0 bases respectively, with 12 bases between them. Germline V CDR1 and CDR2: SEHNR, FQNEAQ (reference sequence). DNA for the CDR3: TGTGCCAGCAGCTCGGGCCCGGTTTCAACTAATGAAAAACTGTTTTTT. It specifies CASSSGPVSTNEKLFF.

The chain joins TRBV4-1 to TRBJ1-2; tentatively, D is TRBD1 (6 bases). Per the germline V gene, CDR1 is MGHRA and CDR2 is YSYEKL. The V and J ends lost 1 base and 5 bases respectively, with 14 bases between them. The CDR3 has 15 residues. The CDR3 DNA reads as TGCGCCAGCAGCCAAGGAGGGGGGTTAGGGTATGGCTACACCTTC. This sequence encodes CASSQGGGLGYGYTF.

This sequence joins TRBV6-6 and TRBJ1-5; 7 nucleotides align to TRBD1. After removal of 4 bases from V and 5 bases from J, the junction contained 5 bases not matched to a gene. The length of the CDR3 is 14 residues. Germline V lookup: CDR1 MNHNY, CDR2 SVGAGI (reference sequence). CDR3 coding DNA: TGTGCCAGCAGTTCCGGACAGGACCATCAGCCCCAGCATTTT. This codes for CASSSGQDHQPQHF.

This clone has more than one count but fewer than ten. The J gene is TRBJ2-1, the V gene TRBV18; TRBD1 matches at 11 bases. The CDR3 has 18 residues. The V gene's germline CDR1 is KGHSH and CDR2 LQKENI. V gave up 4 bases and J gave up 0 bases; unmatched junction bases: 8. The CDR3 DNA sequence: TGTGCCAGCTCACTGCGGACAGGGGGCTTCAGCTCCTACAATGAGCAGTTCTTC. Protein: CASSLRTGGFSSYNEQFF.